The 30 T cell receptor beta chains in this list originate from one sample, sequenced in a study of long-term antiretroviral therapy in people with HIV (dated by TCRdb to the early 2020s). The immunoSEQ hsTCRB v3.0 assay was used at survey level resolution to sequence the TRB variable region. TCRdb mirrors the immuneACCESS table, restricted to in-frame sequences. Some clones are absent from its copies; in checked studies, under half trace to an unresolved V gene, and the reason for the others is unknown. The sample yields about 9,700 clones; over 70% were counted once. Just over 20% of the sample belongs to the ten largest clones. The sample here was unsorted PBMCs, taken 1.8 years before starting antiretroviral therapy. The receptors shown here come from a middle-aged man with HIV.

This chain connects TRBV6-5 to TRBJ2-7; possibly TRBD1 for D (5 bases). Germline-derived CDR1 and CDR2 are MNHEY and SVGAGI. The CDR3 is 13 residues long. The V gene lost 3 bases and the J gene lost 3 bases, with 9 bases spanning the gap. DNA of the CDR3: TGTGCCAGCAGTTATAGGCAGGGCTACGAGCAGTACTTC. Encoded protein: CASSYRQGYEQYF.

The chain couples TRBV18 to TRBJ2-7; tentative D call: TRBD1 (6 bases). V lost 2 bases to trimming and J lost 6 bases, with 20 bases between them. The CDR3 loop spans 16 amino acids. CDR1 KGHSH and CDR2 LQKENI come from the germline V gene. The CDR3 loop reads CASSPVMTGTHIEQYF. The DNA of the CDR3 is TGTGCCAGCTCACCAGTAATGACAGGAACCCATATCGAGCAGTACTTC.

The rearrangement links TRBV7-9 to TRBJ1-2; 7 bases match TRBD1. CDR1 is SEHNR, CDR2 FQNEAQ, per germline (reference sequence). V dropped 9 bases and J dropped 4; count of bases not matched to a gene: 5. This CDR3 region has 12 residues. The CDR3 DNA is TGTGCCAGTACCCCAGGGGGCTATGGCTACACCTTC. This gives the protein CASTPGGYGYTF.

The chain carries TRBV6-1 and TRBJ1-4, with a possible D match to TRBD1 (6 bases). The germline V gene encodes CDR1 MNHNS and CDR2 SASEGT. The CDR3 has 13 amino acids. V was trimmed by 6 bases and J by 2 bases, leaving 7 bases between them. CDR3: CASRQGTNEKLFF. CDR3 bases: TGTGCCAGCAGACAGGGTACTAATGAAAAACTGTTTTTT.

The rearrangement uses TRBV6-1 and TRBJ1-1, with 7 bases identical to TRBD1. V was clipped by 7 bases and J by 5 bases; unmatched bases: 4. This CDR3 has 12 amino acids. Germline CDR1 MNHNS, CDR2 SASEGT. For the CDR3, the DNA is TGTGCCAGCACAGGGGGACGGACTGAAGCTTTCTTT. Its translation is CASTGGRTEAFF.

This clone has a handful of counts. The chain combines TRBV10-3 with TRBJ1-4, with TRBD1 matching over 9 bases. V dropped 6 bases and J dropped 6; count of bases not matched to a gene: 5. The germline gives CDR1 ENHRY, CDR2 SYGVKD. There are 14 residues in the CDR3. Here the CDR3 reads CAISRQGGDEKLFF. CDR3 sequence (DNA): TGTGCCATCAGCCGACAGGGGGGAGATGAAAAACTGTTTTTT.

This rearrangement joins TRBV5-1 to TRBJ2-5, with 7 bases that match TRBD1. The germline CDR1 and CDR2 sequences are SGHRS and YFSETQ. After removal of 6 bases from V and 4 bases from J, the junction contained 6 bases not matched to a gene. The CDR3 runs to 13 residues. The CDR3 loop is CASNDRVGETQYF. The CDR3 DNA follows: TGCGCCAGCAATGACAGGGTAGGAGAGACCCAGTACTTC.

This clone qualifies as medium-sized. The chain has TRBV4-1 and TRBJ2-7; the D call may be TRBD1 or TRBD2 (6 bases each). CDR1 and CDR2 (germline): MGHRA, YSYEKL. The CDR3 loop spans 14 amino acids. V dropped 1 base and J dropped 3 bases, with 10 bases sitting between them. The CDR3 nucleotides are TGCGCCAGCAGCCAAGCCGGGGGCGGCTACGAGCAGTACTTC. It is translated as CASSQAGGGYEQYF.

The rearrangement joins TRBV5-1 to TRBJ1-1; the D gene is possibly TRBD1 (5 bases). From germline, CDR1 is SGHRS and CDR2 YFSETQ. This CDR3 region has 16 residues. The germline V and J ends were trimmed by 1 base and 1 base, with 14 bases remaining between them. CDR3 in DNA: TGCGCCAGCAGCTTGAGCAGGGACGGAAAGAACACTGAAGCTTTCTTT. Protein sequence: CASSLSRDGKNTEAFF.

This clone occurred a few times. The chain has TRBV7-9 and TRBJ1-1; D may be TRBD1 (6 bases). The germline V gene has CDR1 SEHNR and CDR2 FQNEAQ (reference sequence). This CDR3 has 14 amino acids. V lost 6 bases and J lost 4, with 15 bases in between. The CDR3 protein is CASSSGVLGTEAFF. CDR3 DNA sequence: TGTGCCAGCAGTTCAGGGGTCTTGGGCACTGAAGCTTTCTTT.

The genes are TRBV7-3 and TRBJ2-1; D is undetermined. CDR1 and CDR2 (germline): SGHTA, FQGTGA. The CDR3 consists of 13 residues. V shed 5 bases and J shed 7 bases, with 12 bases lying between them. In nucleotides, the CDR3 is TGTGCCAGCAGCCCCTCACAGCGAAATGAGCAGTTCTTC. Encoded protein: CASSPSQRNEQFF.

This clone was seen a few times. The rearrangement uses TRBV30 and TRBJ2-7, with TRBD2 matching 11 bases. With 8 bases clipped from V and 1 base from J, the junction kept 10 bases outside the gene matches. From germline, CDR1 is GTSNPN and CDR2 SVGIG (reference sequence). The CDR3 is 15 residues long. CDR3 loop: CAGSGGASASYEQYF. DNA for the CDR3: TGTGCCGGTAGCGGGGGGGCCTCAGCATCCTACGAGCAGTACTTC.

V is TRBV10-3 and J is TRBJ2-3; 14 nucleotides align to TRBD2. Germline V gene lookup returns CDR1 ENHRY and CDR2 SYGVKD. Trimming at V came to 7 bases and at J to 7 bases, leaving 4 bases not matched to a gene. The CDR3 contains 14 residues. CDR3 residues: CAIMTSGGANTQYF. CDR3 DNA: TGTGCCATCATGACTAGCGGGGGGGCTAATACGCAGTATTTT.

This clone has more than one count but fewer than ten. V usage is TRBV29-1 and J usage is TRBJ2-2; no clear D gene. The germline V gene has CDR1 SQVTM and CDR2 ANQGSEA. Trimming shortened V by 7 bases and J by 2 bases, and 14 bases separated the two germline ends. This CDR3 region has 14 residues. CDR3 nucleotides: TGCAGCGCCCCGCGCAAGGGTAACACCGGGGAGCTGTTTTTT. Encoded protein: CSAPRKGNTGELFF.

The chain carries TRBV9 and TRBJ1-1, with D perhaps TRBD1 (5 bases). V lost 2 bases, J lost 1 base, and 15 bases lay in between. The CDR3 loop spans 16 amino acids. Germline V lookup: CDR1 SGDLS, CDR2 YYNGEE. The CDR3 loop reads CASSVGTLRENTEAFF. The CDR3 coding sequence is TGTGCCAGCAGCGTGGGTACCCTCAGGGAGAACACTGAAGCTTTCTTT.

The CDR3 spells CASSRADRGNEQYF. DNA of the CDR3: TGTGCCAGCAGTCGAGCCGACAGGGGTAACGAGCAGTACTTC. The genes are TRBV7-9 and TRBJ2-7; 8 bases map to TRBD1. The V gene's germline CDR1 is SEHNR and CDR2 FQNEAQ (reference sequence). V gave up 6 bases and J gave up 5 bases; unmatched junction bases: 9. The CDR3 loop spans 14 amino acids.

The chain couples TRBV27 to TRBJ1-1; 11 bases fit TRBD1. Germline V gene data show CDR1 as MNHEY and CDR2 as SMNVEV (reference sequence). V was clipped by 4 bases and J by 5 bases; unmatched bases: 9. There are 16 residues in the CDR3. The CDR3 loop reads CASSSLGQGAWTEAFF. CDR3 DNA sequence: TGTGCCAGCAGTTCCCTAGGACAGGGGGCGTGGACTGAAGCTTTCTTT.

The gene calls are TRBV25-1 and TRBJ1-3; D might be TRBD1 (6 bases). CDR3 length equals 14 residues. CDR1 and CDR2 from the germline V gene are MGHDK and SYGVNS. With 2 bases removed from V and 4 bases from J, the gap between germline ends came to 9 bases. The CDR3 DNA sequence: TGTGCCAGCAGTGAACAGGGGTGGGGAAACACCATATATTTT. This sequence encodes CASSEQGWGNTIYF.

The chain couples TRBV4-2 to TRBJ2-3; D possibly corresponds to TRBD2 (6 bases). There are 15 residues in the CDR3. Germline V gives CDR1 LGHNA, CDR2 YNFKEQ. With 0 bases removed from V and 6 bases from J, the gap between germline ends came to 13 bases. The CDR3 is CASSQDPAGRDTQYF. The DNA for the CDR3 is TGTGCCAGCAGCCAAGATCCCGCGGGGCGCGATACGCAGTATTTT.

DNA for the CDR3: TGTGCCAGCAGCTTAAATCTCGCGGATACGCAGTATTTT. Encoded protein: CASSLNLADTQYF. The chain couples TRBV7-3 to TRBJ2-3; D is uncertain. Looked up from germline, CDR1 is SGHTA and CDR2 is FQGTGA. V lost 1 base to trimming and J lost 6 bases, with 8 bases between them. The CDR3 is 13 amino acids.

CDR3 amino acids: CSVGGGMTEAFF. In nucleotides, the CDR3 is TGCAGCGTCGGGGGGGGGATGACTGAAGCTTTCTTT. The chain joins TRBV29-1 to TRBJ1-1, with D perhaps TRBD1 (5 bases). Trimming took off 6 bases at V and 5 bases at J, with 13 bases between the two ends. This CDR3 region has 12 residues. Germline CDR1 is SQVTM and CDR2 is ANQGSEA.

This chain connects TRBV30 to TRBJ1-3; D unresolved. This CDR3 spans 14 amino acids. Trimming stripped 0 bases from V and 0 bases from J, with 6 bases between. CDR1 is GTSNPN, CDR2 SVGIG, per germline (reference sequence). The CDR3 sequence: CAWSVGGSGNTIYF. The CDR3 DNA is TGTGCCTGGAGTGTAGGTGGCTCTGGAAACACCATATATTTT. The full variable domain, rest sourced from reference TRBV30 and TRBJ1-3, is SQTIHQWPATLVQPVGSPLSLECTVEGTSNPNLYWYRQAAGRGLQLLFYSVGIGQISSEVPQNLSASRPQDRQFILSSKKLLLSDSGFYLCAWSVGGSGNTIYFGEGSWLTVV.

This clone was detected only a few times. V usage is TRBV7-2 and J usage is TRBJ2-7, with D maybe TRBD1 (5 bases). The length of the CDR3 is 14 residues. Germline lookup yields CDR1 SGHTA and CDR2 FQGNSA. V dropped 2 bases and J dropped 5 bases, with 13 bases sitting between them. The CDR3 loop reads CASSLKGWSDEQYF. The DNA of the CDR3 is TGTGCCAGCAGCTTAAAGGGGTGGAGCGACGAGCAGTACTTC.

The rearrangement uses TRBV19 and TRBJ2-3; D unclear. V dropped 6 bases and J dropped 1 base, with 20 bases sitting between them. This CDR3 region has 17 residues. The V gene's germline CDR1 is LNHDA and CDR2 SQIVND (reference sequence). The CDR3 DNA reads as TGTGCCAGTAGCTTCGCCGGTCGGGTGGATGGCACAGATACGCAGTATTTT. This gives the protein CASSFAGRVDGTDTQYF.

The genes are TRBV6-1 and TRBJ2-3; tentative D call: TRBD2 (6 bases). Germline loops: CDR1 MNHNS, CDR2 SASEGT. The ends were cut back, 7 bases at V and 1 base at J, with 12 bases in the middle. The CDR3 consists of 14 residues. DNA for the CDR3: TGTGCCAGCAAAGTAGCGGTGGGCACAGATACGCAGTATTTT. The encoded protein is CASKVAVGTDTQYF.

The chain couples TRBV4-1 to TRBJ2-7; 10 bases align to TRBD1. This CDR3 comprises 15 residues. Germline trimming cut 1 base from V and 1 base from J; bases unmatched to any gene: 1. From germline, CDR1 is MGHRA and CDR2 YSYEKL. The CDR3 sequence: CASSQGGQGSYEQYF. The CDR3 DNA is TGCGCCAGCAGCCAAGGGGGACAGGGGTCCTACGAGCAGTACTTC.

This rearrangement joins TRBV18 to TRBJ1-1, with TRBD1 matching over 7 bases. The CDR3 length is 15 residues. V lost 1 base and J lost 4; bases outside the gene matches: 6. Germline lookup yields CDR1 KGHSH and CDR2 LQKENI. The CDR3 nucleotides are TGTGCCAGCTCACCACGGGGCAGGGGGGGCACTGAAGCTTTCTTT. This codes for CASSPRGRGGTEAFF.

This rearrangement joins TRBV19 to TRBJ1-5, with D uncertain. From germline, CDR1 is LNHDA and CDR2 SQIVND (reference sequence). The CDR3 covers 14 residues. Trimming pared 1 base from V and 4 bases from J, leaving 8 bases between. The DNA of the CDR3 is TGTGCCAGTAGTATAGGGGAGAGGAATCAGCCCCAGCATTTT. Protein: CASSIGERNQPQHF.

This chain uses TRBV25-1 with TRBJ1-2, with no clear D. V dropped 4 bases and J dropped 5 bases, with 11 bases sitting between them. This CDR3 spans 13 amino acids. Germline V lookup: CDR1 MGHDK, CDR2 SYGVNS. The CDR3 DNA reads TGTGCCAGCAGTGGAGCAGGAATTTATGGCTACACCTTC. This sequence encodes CASSGAGIYGYTF.

The genes are TRBV5-6 and TRBJ2-7, with 7 bases aligning to TRBD1. Germline V gene data show CDR1 as SGHDT and CDR2 as YYEEEE. This CDR3 contains 14 residues. After removal of 2 bases from V and 3 bases from J, the junction contained 5 bases not matched to a gene. The CDR3 bases are TGTGCCAGCAGCTTATGGGCAGGGGGCTACGAGCAGTACTTC. Protein: CASSLWAGGYEQYF.